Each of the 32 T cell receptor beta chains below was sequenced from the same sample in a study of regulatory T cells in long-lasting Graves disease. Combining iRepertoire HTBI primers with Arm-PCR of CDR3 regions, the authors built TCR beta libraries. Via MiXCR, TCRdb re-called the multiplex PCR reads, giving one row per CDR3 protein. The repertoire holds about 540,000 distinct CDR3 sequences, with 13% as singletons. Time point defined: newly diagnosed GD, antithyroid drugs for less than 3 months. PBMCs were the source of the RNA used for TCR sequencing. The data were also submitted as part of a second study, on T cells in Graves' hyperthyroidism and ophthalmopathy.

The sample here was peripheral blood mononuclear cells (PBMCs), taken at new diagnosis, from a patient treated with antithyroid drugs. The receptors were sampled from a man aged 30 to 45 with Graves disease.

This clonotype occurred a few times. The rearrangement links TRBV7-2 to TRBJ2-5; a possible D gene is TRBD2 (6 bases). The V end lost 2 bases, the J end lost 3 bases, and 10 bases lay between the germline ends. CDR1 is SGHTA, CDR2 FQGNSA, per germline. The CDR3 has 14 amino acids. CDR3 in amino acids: CASSLIGGKETQYF. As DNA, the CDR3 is TGTGCCAGCAGCTTAATCGGAGGGAAAGAGACCCAGTACTTC.

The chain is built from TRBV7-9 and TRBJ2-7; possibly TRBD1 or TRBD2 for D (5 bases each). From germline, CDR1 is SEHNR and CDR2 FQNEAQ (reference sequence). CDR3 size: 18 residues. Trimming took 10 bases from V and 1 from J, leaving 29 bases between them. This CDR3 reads CATNGGTSLPGFSYEQYF. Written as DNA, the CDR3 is TGTGCCACCAATGGGGGAACGAGTCTTCCAGGGTTTTCCTACGAGCAGTACTTC. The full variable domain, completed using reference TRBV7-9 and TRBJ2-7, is DTGVSQNPRHKITKRGQNVTFRCDPISEHNRLYWYRQTLGQGPEFLTYFQNEAQLEKSRLLSDRFSAERPKGSFSTLEIQRTEQGDSAMYLCATNGGTSLPGFSYEQYFGPGTRLTVT.

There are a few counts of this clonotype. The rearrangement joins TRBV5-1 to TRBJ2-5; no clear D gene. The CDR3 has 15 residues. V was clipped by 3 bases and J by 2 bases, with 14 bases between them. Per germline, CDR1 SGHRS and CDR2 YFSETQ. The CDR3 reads CASSYSKGLQETQYF. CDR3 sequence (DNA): TGCGCCAGCAGCTACTCAAAGGGCTTACAAGAGACCCAGTACTTC.

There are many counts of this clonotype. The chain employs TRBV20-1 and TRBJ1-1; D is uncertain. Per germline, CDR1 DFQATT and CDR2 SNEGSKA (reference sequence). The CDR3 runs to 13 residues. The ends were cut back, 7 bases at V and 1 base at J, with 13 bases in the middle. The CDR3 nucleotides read TGCAGTGTTGAGAAGCTAAGGAACACTGAAGCTTTCTTT. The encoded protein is CSVEKLRNTEAFF.

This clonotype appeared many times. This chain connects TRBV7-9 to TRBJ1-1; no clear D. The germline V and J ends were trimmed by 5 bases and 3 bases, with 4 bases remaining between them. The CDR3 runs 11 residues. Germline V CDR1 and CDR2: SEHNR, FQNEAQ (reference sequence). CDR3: CASSADTEAFF. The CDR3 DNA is TGTGCCAGCAGCGCCGACACTGAAGCTTTCTTT.

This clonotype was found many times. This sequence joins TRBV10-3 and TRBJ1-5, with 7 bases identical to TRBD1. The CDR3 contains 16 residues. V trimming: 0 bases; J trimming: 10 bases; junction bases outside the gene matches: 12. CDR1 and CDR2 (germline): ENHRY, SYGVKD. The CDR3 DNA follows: TGTGCCATCAGTGAGTCGAGGGGACAGAACACCGCTCCCCAGCATTTT. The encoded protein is CAISESRGQNTAPQHF.

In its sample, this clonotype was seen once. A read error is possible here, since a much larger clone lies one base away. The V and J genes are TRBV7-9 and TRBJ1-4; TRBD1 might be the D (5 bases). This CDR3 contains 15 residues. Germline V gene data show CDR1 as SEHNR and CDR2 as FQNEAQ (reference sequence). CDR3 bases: TGTGCCAGCAGCTTAGACGGGGCCTTTAATGAAAGACTGTTTTTT. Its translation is CASSLDGAFNERLFF.

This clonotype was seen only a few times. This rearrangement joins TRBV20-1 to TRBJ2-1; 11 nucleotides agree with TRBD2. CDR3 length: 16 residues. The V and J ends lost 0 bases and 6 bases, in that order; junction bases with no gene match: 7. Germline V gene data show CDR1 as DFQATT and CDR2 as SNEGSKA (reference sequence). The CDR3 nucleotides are TGCAGTGCTAGAGATACTACTAGCGGGGGAACCAATGAGCAGTTCTTC. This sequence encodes CSARDTTSGGTNEQFF.

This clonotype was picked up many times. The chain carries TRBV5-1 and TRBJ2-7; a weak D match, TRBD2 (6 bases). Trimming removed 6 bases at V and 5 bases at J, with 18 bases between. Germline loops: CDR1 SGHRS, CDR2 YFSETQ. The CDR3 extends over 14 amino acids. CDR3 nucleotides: TGCGCCAGCACCCCGGTGGGCGGAGGGCACGAGCAGTACTTC. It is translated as CASTPVGGGHEQYF.

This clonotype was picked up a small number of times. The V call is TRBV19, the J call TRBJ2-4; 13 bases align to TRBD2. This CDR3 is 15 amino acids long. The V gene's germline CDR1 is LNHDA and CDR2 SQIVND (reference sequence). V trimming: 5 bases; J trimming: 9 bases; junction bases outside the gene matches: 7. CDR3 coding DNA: TGTGCCAGTAGTGCCGGGACTAGCGGGACGGGCATTCAGTACTTC. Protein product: CASSAGTSGTGIQYF.

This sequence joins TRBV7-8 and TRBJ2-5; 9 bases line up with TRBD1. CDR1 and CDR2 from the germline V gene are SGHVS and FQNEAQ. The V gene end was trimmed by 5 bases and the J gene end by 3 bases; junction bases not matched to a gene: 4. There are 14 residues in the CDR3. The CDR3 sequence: CASSRRTGEETQYF. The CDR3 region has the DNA TGTGCCAGCAGCAGACGGACAGGGGAAGAGACCCAGTACTTC. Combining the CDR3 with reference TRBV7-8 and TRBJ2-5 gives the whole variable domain GAGVSQSPRYKVAKRGQDVALRCDPISGHVSLFWYQQALGQGPEFLTYFQNEAQLDKSGLPSDRFFAERPEGSVSTLKIQRTQQEDSAVYLCASSRRTGEETQYFGPGTRLLVL.

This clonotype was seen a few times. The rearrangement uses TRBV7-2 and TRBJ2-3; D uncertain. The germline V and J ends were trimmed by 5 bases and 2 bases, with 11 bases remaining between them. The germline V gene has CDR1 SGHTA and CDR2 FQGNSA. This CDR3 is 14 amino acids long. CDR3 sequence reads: CASSGERFTDTQYF. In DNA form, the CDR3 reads TGTGCCAGCAGCGGTGAGCGATTCACAGATACGCAGTATTTT. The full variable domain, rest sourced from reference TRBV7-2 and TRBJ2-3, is GAGVSQSPSNKVTEKGKDVELRCDPISGHTALYWYRQSLGQGLEFLIYFQGNSAPDKSGLPSDRFSAERTGGSVSTLTIQRTQQEDSAVYLCASSGERFTDTQYFGPGTRLTVL.

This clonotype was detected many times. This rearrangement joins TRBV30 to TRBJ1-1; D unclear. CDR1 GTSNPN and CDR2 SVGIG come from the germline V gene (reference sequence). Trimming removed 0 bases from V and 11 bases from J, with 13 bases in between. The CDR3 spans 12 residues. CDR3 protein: CAWSVQRARAFF. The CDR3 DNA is TGTGCCTGGAGTGTTCAACGGGCGAGGGCTTTCTTT. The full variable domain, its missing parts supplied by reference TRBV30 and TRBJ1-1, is SQTIHQWPATLVQPVGSPLSLECTVEGTSNPNLYWYRQAAGRGLQLLFYSVGIGQISSEVPQNLSASRPQDRQFILSSKKLLLSDSGFYLCAWSVQRARAFFGQGTRLTVV.

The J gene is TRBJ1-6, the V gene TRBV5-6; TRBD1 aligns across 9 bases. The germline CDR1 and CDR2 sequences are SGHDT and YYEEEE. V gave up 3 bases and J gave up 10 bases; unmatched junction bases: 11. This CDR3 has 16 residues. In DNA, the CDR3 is TGTGCCAGCAGCTATCTGCCGGGACAGGGAGGGTCACCCCTCCACTTT. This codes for CASSYLPGQGGSPLHF.

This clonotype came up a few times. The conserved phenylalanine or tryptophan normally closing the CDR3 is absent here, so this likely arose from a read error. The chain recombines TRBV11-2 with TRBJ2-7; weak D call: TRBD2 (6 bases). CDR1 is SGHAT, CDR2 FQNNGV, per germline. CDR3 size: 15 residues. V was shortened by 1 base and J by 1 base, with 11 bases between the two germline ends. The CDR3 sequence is CASSLGRGRSYEQYL. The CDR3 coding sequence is TGTGCCAGCAGCTTAGGGAGGGGACGGTCCTACGAGCAGTACCTC.

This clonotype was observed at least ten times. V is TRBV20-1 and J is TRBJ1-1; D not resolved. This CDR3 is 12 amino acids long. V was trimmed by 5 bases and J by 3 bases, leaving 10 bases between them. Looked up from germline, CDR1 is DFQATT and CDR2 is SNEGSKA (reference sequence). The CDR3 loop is CSAVGRDTEAFF. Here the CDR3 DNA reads TGCAGTGCTGTGGGGAGGGACACTGAAGCTTTCTTT.

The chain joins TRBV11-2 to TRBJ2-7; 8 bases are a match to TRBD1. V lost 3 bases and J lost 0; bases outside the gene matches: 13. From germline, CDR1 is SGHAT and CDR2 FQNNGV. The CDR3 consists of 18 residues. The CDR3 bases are TGTGCCAGCAGCTTCTTCGGACAGGGCGACTTTTACTCCTACGAGCAGTACTTC. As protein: CASSFFGQGDFYSYEQYF.

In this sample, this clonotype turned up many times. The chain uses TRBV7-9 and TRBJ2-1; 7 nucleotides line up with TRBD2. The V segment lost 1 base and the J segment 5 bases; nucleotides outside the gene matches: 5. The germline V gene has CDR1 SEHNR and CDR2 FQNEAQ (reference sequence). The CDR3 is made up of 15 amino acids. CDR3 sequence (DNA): TGTGCCAGCAGCTTAGGAGCGGGACCCAACAATGAGCAGTTCTTC. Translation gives CASSLGAGPNNEQFF.

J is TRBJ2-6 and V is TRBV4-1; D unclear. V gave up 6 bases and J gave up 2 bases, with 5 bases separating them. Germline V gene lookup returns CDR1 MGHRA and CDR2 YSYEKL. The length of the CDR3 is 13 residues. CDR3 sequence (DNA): TGCGCCAGCAGATCCACTGGGGCCAACGTCCTGACTTTC. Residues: CASRSTGANVLTF.

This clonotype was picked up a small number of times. As DNA, the CDR3 is TGTGCCAGCAGCTTGGGGGCGGAAGGTTTACCCCTCCACTTT. This translates into CASSLGAEGLPLHF. The chain is built from TRBV7-9 and TRBJ1-6, with D possibly TRBD1 on 6 matching bases. Germline V gene sequence: CDR1 SEHNR, CDR2 FQNEAQ (reference sequence). V was pared by 3 bases and J by 12 bases, with 15 bases between. The CDR3 runs to 14 residues.

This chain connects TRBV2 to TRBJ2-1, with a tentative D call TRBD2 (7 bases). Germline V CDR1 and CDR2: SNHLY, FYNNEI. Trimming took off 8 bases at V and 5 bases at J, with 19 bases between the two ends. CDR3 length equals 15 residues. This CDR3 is CASDPWGAGDNEQFF. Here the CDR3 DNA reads TGTGCCAGCGACCCCTGGGGGGCGGGGGACAATGAGCAGTTCTTC.

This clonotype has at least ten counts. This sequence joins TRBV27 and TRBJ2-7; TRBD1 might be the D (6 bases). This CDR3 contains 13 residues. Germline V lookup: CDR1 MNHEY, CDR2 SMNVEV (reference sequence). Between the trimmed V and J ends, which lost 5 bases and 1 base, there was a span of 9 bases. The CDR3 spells CASSATGSYEQYF. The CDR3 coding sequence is TGTGCCAGCAGTGCAACAGGGTCCTACGAGCAGTACTTC.

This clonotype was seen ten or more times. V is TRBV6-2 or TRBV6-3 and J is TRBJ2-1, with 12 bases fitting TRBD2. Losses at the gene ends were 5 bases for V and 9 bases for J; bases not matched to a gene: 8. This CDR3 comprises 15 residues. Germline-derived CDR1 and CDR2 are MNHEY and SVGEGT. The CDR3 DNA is TGTGCCAGCAGTGACATCGGGACTAGCGGGTTTGAGCAGTTCTTC. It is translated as CASSDIGTSGFEQFF.

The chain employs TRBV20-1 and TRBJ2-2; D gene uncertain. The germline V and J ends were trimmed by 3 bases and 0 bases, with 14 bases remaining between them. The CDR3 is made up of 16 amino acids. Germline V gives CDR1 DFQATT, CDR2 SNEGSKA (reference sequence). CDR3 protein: CSASFPRAANTGELFF. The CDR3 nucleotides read TGCAGTGCTAGTTTTCCCCGAGCCGCGAACACCGGGGAGCTGTTTTTT.

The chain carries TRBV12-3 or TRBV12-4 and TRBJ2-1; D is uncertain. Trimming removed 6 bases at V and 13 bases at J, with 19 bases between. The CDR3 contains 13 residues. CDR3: CASSKSSLGSQFF. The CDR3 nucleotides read TGTGCCAGCAGCAAATCGTCGTTGGGCTCTCAGTTCTTC.

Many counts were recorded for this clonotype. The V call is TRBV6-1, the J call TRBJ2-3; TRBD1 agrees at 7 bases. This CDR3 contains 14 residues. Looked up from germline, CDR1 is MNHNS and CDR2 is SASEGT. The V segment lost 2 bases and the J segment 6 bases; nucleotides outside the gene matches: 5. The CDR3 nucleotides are TGTGCCAGCAGTGAATCAGGGGGTGGGGATACGCAGTATTTT. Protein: CASSESGGGDTQYF.

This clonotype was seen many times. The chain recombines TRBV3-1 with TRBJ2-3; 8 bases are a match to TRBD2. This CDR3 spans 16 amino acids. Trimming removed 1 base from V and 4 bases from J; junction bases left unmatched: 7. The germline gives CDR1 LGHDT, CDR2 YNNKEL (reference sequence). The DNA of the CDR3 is TGTGCCAGCAGCCAAGGATATGGGACTAGTGCAGATACGCAGTATTTT. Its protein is CASSQGYGTSADTQYF.

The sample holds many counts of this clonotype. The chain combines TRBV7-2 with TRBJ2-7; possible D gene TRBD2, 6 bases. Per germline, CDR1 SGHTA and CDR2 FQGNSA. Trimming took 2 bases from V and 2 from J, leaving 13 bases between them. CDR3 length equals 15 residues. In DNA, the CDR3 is TGTGCCAGCAGCTTACGTTTCGCGGGGCCCTACGAGCAGTACTTC. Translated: CASSLRFAGPYEQYF. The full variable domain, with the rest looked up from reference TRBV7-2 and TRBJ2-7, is GAGVSQSPSNKVTEKGKDVELRCDPISGHTALYWYRQSLGQGLEFLIYFQGNSAPDKSGLPSDRFSAERTGGSVSTLTIQRTQQEDSAVYLCASSLRFAGPYEQYFGPGTRLTVT.

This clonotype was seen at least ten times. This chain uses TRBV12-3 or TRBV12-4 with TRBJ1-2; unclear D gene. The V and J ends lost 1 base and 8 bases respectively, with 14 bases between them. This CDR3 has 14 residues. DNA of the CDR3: TGTGCCAGCAGTTTAGTCTCCAAGGGTTTGGGCTACACCTTC. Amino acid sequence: CASSLVSKGLGYTF.

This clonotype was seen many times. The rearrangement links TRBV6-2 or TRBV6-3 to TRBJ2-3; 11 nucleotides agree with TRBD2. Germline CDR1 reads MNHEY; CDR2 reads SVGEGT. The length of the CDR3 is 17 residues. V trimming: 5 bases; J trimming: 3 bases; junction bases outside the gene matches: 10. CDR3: CASSETSGGSGTDTQYF. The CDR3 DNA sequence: TGTGCCAGCAGTGAAACTAGCGGGGGTTCTGGGACAGATACGCAGTATTTT.

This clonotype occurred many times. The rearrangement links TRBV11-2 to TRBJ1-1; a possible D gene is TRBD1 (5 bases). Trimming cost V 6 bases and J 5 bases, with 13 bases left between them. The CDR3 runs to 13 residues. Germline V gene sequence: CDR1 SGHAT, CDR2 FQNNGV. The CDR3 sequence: CASSRDFRTEAFF. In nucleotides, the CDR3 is TGTGCCAGCAGTCGGGACTTTCGGACTGAAGCTTTCTTT.

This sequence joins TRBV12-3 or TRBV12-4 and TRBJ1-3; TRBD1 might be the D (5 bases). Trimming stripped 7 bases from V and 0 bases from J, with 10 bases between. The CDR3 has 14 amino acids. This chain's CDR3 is CASNRGASGNTIYF. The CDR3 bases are TGTGCCAGCAACCGGGGCGCCTCTGGAAACACCATATATTTT.